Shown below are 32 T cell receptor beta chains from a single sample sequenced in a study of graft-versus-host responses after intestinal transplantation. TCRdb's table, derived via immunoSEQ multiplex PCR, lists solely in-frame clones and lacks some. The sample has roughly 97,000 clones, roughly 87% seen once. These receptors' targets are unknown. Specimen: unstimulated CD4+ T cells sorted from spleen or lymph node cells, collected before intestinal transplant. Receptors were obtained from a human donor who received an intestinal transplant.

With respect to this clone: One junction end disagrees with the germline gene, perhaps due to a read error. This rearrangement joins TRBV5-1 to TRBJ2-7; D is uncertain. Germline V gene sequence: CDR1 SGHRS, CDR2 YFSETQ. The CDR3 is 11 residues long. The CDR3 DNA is TGTGCCAGCAACCGAGATCTCGAGCAGTACTTC. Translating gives CASNRDLEQYF. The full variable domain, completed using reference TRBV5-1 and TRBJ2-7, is KAGVTQTPRYLIKTRGQQVTLSCSPISGHRSVSWYQQTPGQGLQFLFEYFSETQRNKGNFPGRFSGRQFSNSRSEMNVSTLELGDSALYLCASNRDLEQYFGPGTRLTVT.

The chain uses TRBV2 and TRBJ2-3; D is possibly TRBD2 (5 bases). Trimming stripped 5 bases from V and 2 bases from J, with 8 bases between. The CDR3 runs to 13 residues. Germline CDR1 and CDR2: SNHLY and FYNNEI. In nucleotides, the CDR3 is TGTGCCAGCAGTCTGGACTTCACAGATACGCAGTATTTT. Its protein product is CASSLDFTDTQYF. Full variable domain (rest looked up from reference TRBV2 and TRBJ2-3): EPEVTQTPSHQVTQMGQEVILRCVPISNHLYFYWYRQILGQKVEFLVSFYNNEISEKSEIFDDQFSVERPDGSNFTLKIRSTKLEDSAMYFCASSLDFTDTQYFGPGTRLTVL.

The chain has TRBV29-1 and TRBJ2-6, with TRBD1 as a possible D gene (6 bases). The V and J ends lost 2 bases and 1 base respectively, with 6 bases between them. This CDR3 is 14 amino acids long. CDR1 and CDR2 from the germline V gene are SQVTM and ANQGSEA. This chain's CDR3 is CSVERGSGANVLTF. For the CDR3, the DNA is TGCAGCGTTGAAAGGGGGTCTGGGGCCAACGTCCTGACTTTC. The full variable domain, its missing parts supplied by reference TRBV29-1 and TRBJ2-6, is SAVISQKPSRDICQRGTSLTIQCQVDSQVTMMFWYRQQPGQSLTLIATANQGSEATYESGFVIDKFPISRPNLTFSTLTVSNMSPEDSSIYLCSVERGSGANVLTFGAGSRLTVL.

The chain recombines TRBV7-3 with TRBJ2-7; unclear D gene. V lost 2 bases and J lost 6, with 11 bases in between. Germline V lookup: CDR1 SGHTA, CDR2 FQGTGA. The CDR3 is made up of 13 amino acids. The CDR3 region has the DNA TGTGCCAGCAGCTTACGATCAATCGGCGAGCAGTACTTC. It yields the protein CASSLRSIGEQYF.

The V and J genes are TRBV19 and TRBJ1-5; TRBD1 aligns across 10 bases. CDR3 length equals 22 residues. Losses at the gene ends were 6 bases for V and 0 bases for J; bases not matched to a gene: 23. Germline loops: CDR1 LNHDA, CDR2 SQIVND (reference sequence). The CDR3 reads CASSPRLFSGQGPGYSNQPQHF. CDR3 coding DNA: TGTGCCAGTAGCCCAAGACTGTTTTCGGGACAGGGGCCGGGCTATAGCAATCAGCCCCAGCATTTT.

The CDR3 region is CASSLRGAIFPGLFLSYQETQYF. The DNA of the CDR3 is TGTGCCAGCAGTTTAAGGGGGGCTATTTTTCCGGGACTTTTTCTGTCGTACCAAGAGACCCAGTACTTC. The rearrangement links TRBV27 to TRBJ2-5; D is tentatively TRBD1 or TRBD2 (6 bases each). Germline loops: CDR1 MNHEY, CDR2 SMNVEV (reference sequence). V lost 2 bases and J lost 0, with 34 bases in between. This CDR3 is 23 amino acids long.

CDR3 sequence (DNA): TGTGCCAGCAGTTACTCCGGGACTAGGGGTCCCGGGGAGCTGTTTTTT. Its translation: CASSYSGTRGPGELFF. V is TRBV6-6 and J is TRBJ2-2, with 8 bases lining up with TRBD2. The length of the CDR3 is 16 residues. The V gene end was trimmed by 0 bases and the J gene end by 6 bases; junction bases not matched to a gene: 6. Germline CDR1 reads MNHNY; CDR2 reads SVGAGI (reference sequence).

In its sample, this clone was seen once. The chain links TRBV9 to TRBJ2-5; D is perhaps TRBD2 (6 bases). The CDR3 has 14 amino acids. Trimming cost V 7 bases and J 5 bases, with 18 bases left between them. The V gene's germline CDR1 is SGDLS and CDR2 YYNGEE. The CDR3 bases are TGTGCCAGCGCCGGGGGACTCGGGTCGGAGACCCAGTACTTC. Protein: CASAGGLGSETQYF.

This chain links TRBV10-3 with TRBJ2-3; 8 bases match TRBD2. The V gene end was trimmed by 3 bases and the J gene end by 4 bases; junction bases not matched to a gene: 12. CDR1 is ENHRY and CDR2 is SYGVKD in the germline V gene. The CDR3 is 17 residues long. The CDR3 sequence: CAISDVRAGGTPDTQYF. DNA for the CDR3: TGTGCCATCAGTGACGTGCGCGCGGGAGGTACCCCAGATACGCAGTATTTT.

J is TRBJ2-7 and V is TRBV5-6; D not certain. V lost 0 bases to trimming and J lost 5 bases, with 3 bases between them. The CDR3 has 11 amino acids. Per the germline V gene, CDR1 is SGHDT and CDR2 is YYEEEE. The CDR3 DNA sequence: TGTGCCAGCAGCTTGGGGGACGAGCAGTACTTC. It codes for CASSLGDEQYF.

The CDR3 here is CAISGGLAGAYEQYF. The CDR3 region has the DNA TGTGCCATCAGTGGGGGACTAGCGGGGGCCTACGAGCAGTACTTC. The rearrangement links TRBV10-3 to TRBJ2-7, with TRBD2 matching 14 bases. Losses at the gene ends were 4 bases for V and 2 bases for J; bases not matched to a gene: 1. The CDR3 spans 15 residues. Germline assignment: CDR1 ENHRY and CDR2 SYGVKD.

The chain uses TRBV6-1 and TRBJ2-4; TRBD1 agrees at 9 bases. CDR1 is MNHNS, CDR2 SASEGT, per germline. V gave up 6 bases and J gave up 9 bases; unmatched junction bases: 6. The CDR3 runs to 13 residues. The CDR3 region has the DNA TGTGCCAGCAGCGAAAGACAGGGGGTCATTCAGTACTTC. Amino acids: CASSERQGVIQYF.

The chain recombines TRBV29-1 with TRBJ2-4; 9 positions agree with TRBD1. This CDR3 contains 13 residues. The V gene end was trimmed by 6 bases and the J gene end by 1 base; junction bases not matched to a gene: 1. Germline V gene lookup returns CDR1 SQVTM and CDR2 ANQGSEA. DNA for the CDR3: TGCAGCGTGGGACAGGGTGCCAAAAACATTCAGTACTTC. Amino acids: CSVGQGAKNIQYF. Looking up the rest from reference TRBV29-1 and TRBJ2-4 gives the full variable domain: SAVISQKPSRDICQRGTSLTIQCQVDSQVTMMFWYRQQPGQSLTLIATANQGSEATYESGFVIDKFPISRPNLTFSTLTVSNMSPEDSSIYLCSVGQGAKNIQYFGAGTRLSVL.

This chain's CDR3 is CASESHSNQPQHF. CDR3 nucleotide sequence: TGTGCCAGCGAGTCCCACAGCAATCAGCCCCAGCATTTT. J is TRBJ1-5 and V is TRBV6-5, with no clear D. The CDR3 spans 13 residues. Trimming removed 8 bases from V and 1 base from J, with 9 bases in between. The V gene's germline CDR1 is MNHEY and CDR2 SVGAGI.

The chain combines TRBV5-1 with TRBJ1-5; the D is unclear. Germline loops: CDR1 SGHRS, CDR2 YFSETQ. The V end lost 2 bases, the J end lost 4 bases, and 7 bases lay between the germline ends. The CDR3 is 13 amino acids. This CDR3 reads CASSLGQNQPQHF. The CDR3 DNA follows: TGCGCCAGCAGCTTAGGGCAGAATCAGCCCCAGCATTTT.

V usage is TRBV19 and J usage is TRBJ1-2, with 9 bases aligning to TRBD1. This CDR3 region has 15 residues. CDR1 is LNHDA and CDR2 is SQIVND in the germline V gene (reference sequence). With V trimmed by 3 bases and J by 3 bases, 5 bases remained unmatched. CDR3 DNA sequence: TGTGCCAGTAGTATGGTTGGGACAGGGTACTATGGCTACACCTTC. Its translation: CASSMVGTGYYGYTF.

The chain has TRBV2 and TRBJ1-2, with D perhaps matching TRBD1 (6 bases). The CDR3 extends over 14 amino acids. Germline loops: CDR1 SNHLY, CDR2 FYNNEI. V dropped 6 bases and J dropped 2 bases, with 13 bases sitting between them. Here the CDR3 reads CASREDRSNYGYTF. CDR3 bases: TGTGCCAGCAGGGAGGACAGATCGAACTATGGCTACACCTTC.

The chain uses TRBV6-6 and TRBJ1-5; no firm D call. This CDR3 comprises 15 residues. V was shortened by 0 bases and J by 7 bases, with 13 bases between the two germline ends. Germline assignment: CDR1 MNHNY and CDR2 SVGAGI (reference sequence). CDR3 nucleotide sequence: TGTGCCAGCAGTTACTCCGCGGGGAAAGCACAGCCCCAGCATTTT. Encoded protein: CASSYSAGKAQPQHF.

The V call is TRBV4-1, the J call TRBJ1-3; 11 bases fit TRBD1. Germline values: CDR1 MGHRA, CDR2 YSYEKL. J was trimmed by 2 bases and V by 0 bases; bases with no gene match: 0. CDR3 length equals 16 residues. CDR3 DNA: TGCGCCAGCAGCCAAGAGGGACAGGGGGCTGGAAACACCATATATTTT. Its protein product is CASSQEGQGAGNTIYF.

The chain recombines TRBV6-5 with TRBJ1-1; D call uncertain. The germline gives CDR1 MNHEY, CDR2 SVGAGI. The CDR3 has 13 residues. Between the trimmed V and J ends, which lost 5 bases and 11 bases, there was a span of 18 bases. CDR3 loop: CASSVNRLMRAFF. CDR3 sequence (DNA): TGTGCCAGCAGTGTAAATCGCTTGATGCGCGCTTTCTTT.

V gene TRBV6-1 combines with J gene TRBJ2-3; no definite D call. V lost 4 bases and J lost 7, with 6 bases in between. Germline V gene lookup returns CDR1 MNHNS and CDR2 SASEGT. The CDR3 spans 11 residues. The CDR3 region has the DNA TGTGCCAGCAGTGTGTTTTATACGCAGTATTTT. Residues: CASSVFYTQYF.

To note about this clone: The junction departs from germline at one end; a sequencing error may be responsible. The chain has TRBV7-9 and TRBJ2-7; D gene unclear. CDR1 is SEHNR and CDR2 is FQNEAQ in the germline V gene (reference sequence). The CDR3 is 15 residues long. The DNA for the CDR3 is TGTGCCAGCAGCCCTTACCGGACGGGTTCCTATGAGCAGTACTTC. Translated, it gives CASSPYRTGSYEQYF.

CDR3 nucleotide sequence: TGTGCCAGCAGTTATGGCATATCGAACACAGATACGCAGTATTTT. It translates to CASSYGISNTDTQYF. V gene TRBV28 combines with J gene TRBJ2-3; D remains ambiguous. Trimming left V 4 bases short and J 2 bases short, with 13 bases between. CDR1 MDHEN and CDR2 SYDVKM come from the germline V gene. This CDR3 is 15 amino acids long.

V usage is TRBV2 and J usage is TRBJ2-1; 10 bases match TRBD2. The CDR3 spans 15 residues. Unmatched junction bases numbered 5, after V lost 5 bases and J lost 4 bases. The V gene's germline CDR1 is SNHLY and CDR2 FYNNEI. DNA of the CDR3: TGTGCCAGCAGTCCCGGGACTAGCGAATACAATGAGCAGTTCTTC. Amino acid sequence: CASSPGTSEYNEQFF.

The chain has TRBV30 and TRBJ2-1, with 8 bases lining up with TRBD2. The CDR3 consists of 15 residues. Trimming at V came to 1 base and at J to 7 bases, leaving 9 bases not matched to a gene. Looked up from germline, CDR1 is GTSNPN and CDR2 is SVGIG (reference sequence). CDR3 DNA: TGTGCCTGGAGTGAGGTGGGACTAGTGATTAATGAGCAGTTCTTC. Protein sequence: CAWSEVGLVINEQFF.

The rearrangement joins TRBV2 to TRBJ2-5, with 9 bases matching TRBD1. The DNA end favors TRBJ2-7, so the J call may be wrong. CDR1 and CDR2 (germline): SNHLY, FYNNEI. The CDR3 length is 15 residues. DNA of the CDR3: TGTGCCAGCAGTGCAGACAGGGGGGAGTCCTACGAGCAGTACTTC. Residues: CASSADRGESYEQYF.

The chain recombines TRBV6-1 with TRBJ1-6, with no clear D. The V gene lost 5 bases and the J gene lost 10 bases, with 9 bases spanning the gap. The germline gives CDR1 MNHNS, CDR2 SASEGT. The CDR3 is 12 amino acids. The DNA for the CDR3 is TGTGCCAGCAGTCATGGGAAGTCACCCCTCCACTTT. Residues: CASSHGKSPLHF.

Here the CDR3 reads CASSQSRGTQYF. DNA for the CDR3: TGTGCCAGCAGCCAATCGAGGGGTACGCAGTATTTT. The chain recombines TRBV16 with TRBJ2-3; the D gene could be TRBD1 or TRBD2 (5 bases each). Trimming cost V 0 bases and J 8 bases, with 6 bases left between them. This CDR3 region has 12 residues. CDR1 is KGHSY, CDR2 FQNENV, per germline.

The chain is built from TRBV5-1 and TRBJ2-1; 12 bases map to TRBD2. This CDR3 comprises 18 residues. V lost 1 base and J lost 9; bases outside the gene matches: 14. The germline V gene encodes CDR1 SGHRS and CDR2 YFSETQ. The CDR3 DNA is TGCGCCAGCAGCTTGCCACTGTACAGACTAGCGGGAGTAGGTGAGCAGTTCTTC. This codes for CASSLPLYRLAGVGEQFF.

The CDR3 region has the DNA TGTGCCAGCTCTGCCGGGACTAGCGGGGGCCTCTCCTACGAGCAGTACTTC. This encodes CASSAGTSGGLSYEQYF. The J gene is TRBJ2-7, the V gene TRBV18, with 14 bases aligning to TRBD2. The CDR3 runs 17 residues. Per the germline V gene, CDR1 is KGHSH and CDR2 is LQKENI. With V trimmed by 6 bases and J by 0 bases, 7 bases remained unmatched.

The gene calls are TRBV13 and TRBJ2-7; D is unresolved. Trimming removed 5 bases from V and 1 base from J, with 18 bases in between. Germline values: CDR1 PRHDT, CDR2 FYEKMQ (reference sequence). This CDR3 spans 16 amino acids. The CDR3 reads CASSLSRGGFSYEQYF. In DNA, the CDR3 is TGTGCCAGCAGCCTCTCTCGCGGTGGTTTTTCCTACGAGCAGTACTTC. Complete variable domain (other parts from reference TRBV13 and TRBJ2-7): AAGVIQSPRHLIKEKRETATLKCYPIPRHDTVYWYQQGPGQDPQFLISFYEKMQSDKGSIPDRFSAQQFSDYHSELNMSSLELGDSALYFCASSLSRGGFSYEQYFGPGTRLTVT.

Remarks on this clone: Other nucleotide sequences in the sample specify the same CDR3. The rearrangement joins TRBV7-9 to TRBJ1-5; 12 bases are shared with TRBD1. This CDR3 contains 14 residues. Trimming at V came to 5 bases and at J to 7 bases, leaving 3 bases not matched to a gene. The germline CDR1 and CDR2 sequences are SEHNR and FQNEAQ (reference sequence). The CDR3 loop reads CASSRDRGRQPQHF. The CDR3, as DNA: TGTGCCAGCAGCCGGGACAGGGGGCGGCAGCCCCAGCATTTT. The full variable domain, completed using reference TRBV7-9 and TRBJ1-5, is DTGVSQNPRHKITKRGQNVTFRCDPISEHNRLYWYRQTLGQGPEFLTYFQNEAQLEKSRLLSDRFSAERPKGSFSTLEIQRTEQGDSAMYLCASSRDRGRQPQHFGDGTRLSIL.